The clone carrying this T cell receptor beta chain was seen ten or more times. What it binds is unknown. The sample has other DNA sequences that encode this CDR3 too. This entry comes from a study of cytotoxic CD8 clonotypes in ibrutinib-treated CLL. Across the whole study: Partial responses numbered some 24 and complete responses 2; after a median about 72 months, roughly 15 stayed remitted and 12 progressed. An average of 255,043 productive templates and 80,000 to 100,000 productive rearrangements was obtained per sample.

V was shortened by 4 bases and J by 2 bases, with 6 bases between the two germline ends. Germline assignment: CDR1 SEHNR and CDR2 FQNEAQ (reference sequence). CDR3 length: 13 amino acids. Study-wide findings and caveats: Having risen at ibrutinib response, clonality had fallen back toward baseline by progression. Public clonotypes were seen rarely and were contracted or stable on treatment.

Assay: immunoSEQ multiplex PCR; the TCRdb copy retains only in-frame clones and omits some. The table lists a few hundred thousand clones, about 80% of them singletons. The sequenced sample was PBMCs, obtained before ibrutinib treatment. This clonotype originated in a human donor with chronic lymphocytic leukemia. The chain joins TRBV7-9 to TRBJ2-1, with D unclear. The CDR3 nucleotides read TGTGCCAGCAGCTCTGGGGCCTACAATGAGCAGTTCTTC. It specifies CASSSGAYNEQFF.